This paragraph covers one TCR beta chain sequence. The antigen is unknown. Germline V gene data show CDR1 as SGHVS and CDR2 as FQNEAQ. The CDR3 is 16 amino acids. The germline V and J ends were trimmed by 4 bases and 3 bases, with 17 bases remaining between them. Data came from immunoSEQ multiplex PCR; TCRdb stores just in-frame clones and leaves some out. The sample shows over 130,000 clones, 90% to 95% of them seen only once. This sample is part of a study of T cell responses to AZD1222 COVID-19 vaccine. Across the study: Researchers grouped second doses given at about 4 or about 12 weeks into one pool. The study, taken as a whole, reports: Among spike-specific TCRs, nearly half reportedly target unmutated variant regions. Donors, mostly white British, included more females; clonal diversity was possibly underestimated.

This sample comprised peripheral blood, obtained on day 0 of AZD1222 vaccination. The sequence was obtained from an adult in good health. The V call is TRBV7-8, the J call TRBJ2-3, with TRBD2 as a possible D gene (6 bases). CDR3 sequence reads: CASSYFLGGMTDTQYF. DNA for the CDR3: TGTGCCAGCAGCTATTTTTTGGGGGGTATGACAGATACGCAGTATTTT.